This entry concerns a single T cell receptor (beta chain). The sample is drawn from a study of glioma-infiltrating T cells after dendritic cell vaccination. Clones were sequenced by immunoSEQ multiplex PCR, and TCRdb holds only the in-frame ones, with some missing. The table includes about 92,000 clones, approximately 90% detected once. CDR3 length equals 13 residues. V was pared by 6 bases and J by 3 bases, with 2 bases of the junction left unmatched. From germline, CDR1 is MGHDK and CDR2 SYGVNS. The chain is built from TRBV25-1 and TRBJ1-5, with 7 bases matching TRBD1. Specimen: blood, collected before dendritic cell vaccination. The TCR originated in a human donor with glioblastoma. The CDR3 nucleotides read TGTGCCAGCAGCCAGGGGGACAATCAGCCCCAGCATTTT. The encoded protein is CASSQGDNQPQHF.